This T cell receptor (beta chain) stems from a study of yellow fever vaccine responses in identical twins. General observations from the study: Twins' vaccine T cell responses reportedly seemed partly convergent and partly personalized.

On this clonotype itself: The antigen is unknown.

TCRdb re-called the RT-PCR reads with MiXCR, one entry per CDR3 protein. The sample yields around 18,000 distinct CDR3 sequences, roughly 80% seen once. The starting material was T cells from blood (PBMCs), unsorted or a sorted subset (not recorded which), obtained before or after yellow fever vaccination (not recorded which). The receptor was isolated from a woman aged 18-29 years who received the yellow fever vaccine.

The CDR3 reads CATSGTGKETQYF. As DNA, the CDR3 is TGTGCCACATCCGGGACAGGGAAAGAGACCCAGTACTTC. The V call is TRBV13, the J call TRBJ2-5, with TRBD1 identical over 9 bases. The length of the CDR3 is 13 residues. Germline V CDR1 and CDR2: PRHDT, FYEKMQ (reference sequence). After removal of 10 bases from V and 3 bases from J, the junction contained 6 bases not matched to a gene.